The 10 T cell receptor beta chains below come from one sample, sequenced in a study of T cell repertoires in ileal Crohn's disease. Time point reported: neoterminal ileum biopsy at postoperative endoscopy, about 6 months after surgery. Sequencing used immunoSEQ multiplex PCR; TCRdb keeps in-frame clones, though not all of them. The sample has roughly 20,000 clones; about three quarters are singletons. Sequencing was performed on ileal tissue. The receptors shown here come from an adult with Crohn's disease.

The V and J genes are TRBV18 and TRBJ2-1; D may be TRBD2 (7 bases). This CDR3 is built from 14 residues. V dropped 3 bases and J dropped 8 bases, with 14 bases sitting between them. Germline assignment: CDR1 KGHSH and CDR2 LQKENI. The CDR3 DNA sequence: TGTGCCAGCTCACCCGGAGGGGGGGCCGATGAGCAGTTCTTC. Its protein is CASSPGGGADEQFF.

This rearrangement joins TRBV11-2 to TRBJ2-7; 7 positions agree with TRBD1. CDR1 and CDR2 (germline): SGHAT, FQNNGV. The CDR3 has 16 residues. The ends lost 4 bases at V and 3 bases at J; junction bases unmatched: 12. The CDR3, as DNA: TGTGCCAGCAGCTCCGGGACAGCTAGCCGGATCTACGAGCAGTACTTC. Encoded protein: CASSSGTASRIYEQYF.

V is TRBV5-5 and J is TRBJ1-4; TRBD1 is a possible D gene (6 bases). The CDR3 runs to 16 residues. The ends were cut back, 4 bases at V and 7 bases at J, with 20 bases in the middle. The germline V gene has CDR1 SGHKS and CDR2 YYEKEE (reference sequence). CDR3 sequence reads: CASSMDSGGEVEKLFF. The CDR3 coding sequence is TGTGCCAGCAGCATGGACAGCGGAGGGGAGGTTGAAAAACTGTTTTTT. The full variable domain, its missing parts supplied by reference TRBV5-5 and TRBJ1-4, is DAGVTQSPTHLIKTRGQQVTLRCSPISGHKSVSWYQQVLGQGPQFIFQYYEKEERGRGNFPDRFSARQFPNYSSELNVNALLLGDSALYLCASSMDSGGEVEKLFFGSGTQLSVL.

V is TRBV4-2 and J is TRBJ1-6; the D gene is possibly TRBD1 (6 bases). Trimming took 5 bases from V and 7 from J, leaving 12 bases between them. This CDR3 contains 14 residues. Germline V lookup: CDR1 LGHNA, CDR2 YNFKEQ. The CDR3 region is CASSYRELNSPLHF. CDR3 coding DNA: TGTGCCAGCAGCTACAGGGAACTAAATTCACCCCTCCACTTT.

In its sample, this clone is medium-sized (0.01 to 0.1%). The chain carries TRBV9 and TRBJ1-3, with D maybe TRBD1 (6 bases). Germline-derived CDR1 and CDR2 are SGDLS and YYNGEE. Trimming pared 0 bases from V and 0 bases from J, leaving 7 bases between. CDR3 size: 15 residues. CDR3 in DNA: TGTGCCAGCAGCGTAGTAGGGGGCTCTGGAAACACCATATATTTT. It translates to CASSVVGGSGNTIYF.

This clone appeared a single time. The V call is TRBV18, the J call TRBJ2-7; the D is unclear. Per germline, CDR1 KGHSH and CDR2 LQKENI. The CDR3 loop spans 15 amino acids. V lost 1 base and J lost 0, with 10 bases in between. CDR3 in amino acids: CASSPRGGSSYEQYF. CDR3 sequence (DNA): TGTGCCAGCTCACCACGAGGCGGAAGCTCCTACGAGCAGTACTTC. Full variable domain (outside the CDR3, taken from reference TRBV18 and TRBJ2-7): NAGVMQNPRHLVRRRGQEARLRCSPMKGHSHVYWYRQLPEEGLKFMVYLQKENIIDESGMPKERFSAEFPKEGPSILRIQQVVRGDSAAYFCASSPRGGSSYEQYFGPGTRLTVT.

The rearrangement uses TRBV7-2 and TRBJ1-5, with D perhaps TRBD1 (6 bases). The CDR3 is 15 amino acids. The germline gives CDR1 SGHTA, CDR2 FQGNSA. The ends were cut back, 1 base at V and 3 bases at J, with 10 bases in the middle. CDR3 residues: CASSLGGTLNQPQHF. CDR3 bases: TGTGCCAGCAGCTTAGGTGGGACACTCAATCAGCCCCAGCATTTT. The variable domain in full, with the rest retrieved from reference TRBV7-2 and TRBJ1-5, is GAGVSQSPSNKVTEKGKDVELRCDPISGHTALYWYRQSLGQGLEFLIYFQGNSAPDKSGLPSDRFSAERTGGSVSTLTIQRTQQEDSAVYLCASSLGGTLNQPQHFGDGTRLSIL.

The chain is built from TRBV30 and TRBJ1-1, with 8 bases lining up with TRBD1. The CDR3 is 12 residues long. V lost 7 bases to trimming and J lost 4 bases; unmatched junction nucleotides: 5. Germline CDR1 is GTSNPN and CDR2 is SVGIG (reference sequence). The CDR3 here is CASDRAGTEAFF. CDR3 DNA: TGTGCCTCGGACAGGGCCGGCACTGAAGCTTTCTTT.

This rearrangement joins TRBV6-1 to TRBJ2-2; 7 bases are shared with TRBD1. Germline CDR1 and CDR2: MNHNS and SASEGT. Losses at the gene ends were 6 bases for V and 3 bases for J; bases not matched to a gene: 7. This CDR3 contains 15 residues. CDR3 in amino acids: CASRQDRTYTGELFF. The CDR3 DNA sequence: TGTGCCAGCAGACAGGACAGGACCTACACCGGGGAGCTGTTTTTT.

This chain uses TRBV15 with TRBJ1-6; tentatively, D is TRBD1 (6 bases). The CDR3 runs to 15 residues. V was clipped by 0 bases and J by 10 bases, with 13 bases between them. CDR1 and CDR2 from the germline V gene are LNHNV and YYDKDF (reference sequence). CDR3 amino acids: CATSRDQGFYSPLHF. The DNA of the CDR3 is TGTGCCACCAGCAGAGATCAGGGGTTTTACTCACCCCTCCACTTT.